This TCR beta chain is from a study of vaccination and CD4 T cells after COVID-19. The Oncomine TCR Beta short-read assay was applied to DNA of cultured CD4+ T cells. TCRdb redid the calling of the PCR reads with MiXCR, one entry per CDR3 protein. The sample carries about 11,000 distinct CDR3 sequences, 64% recorded once. The germline V gene has CDR1 SNHLY and CDR2 FYNNEI. This CDR3 has 14 residues. Trimming left V 8 bases short and J 4 bases short, with 15 bases between. The treatment is: roughly 10-day PBMC culture with coronavirus spike peptide pools or control peptides (ViraFEST assay). ViraFEST enlarged antigen-specific T cell populations with peptide pools and afterwards sequenced TCRs. As for this clonotype: Antigen specificity is unknown.

The chain is built from TRBV2 and TRBJ1-5; the D is unclear. The specimen was CD4+ T cells from blood, cultured in vitro. The receptor was derived from a human donor who had recovered from COVID-19. CDR3 region: CASHRGSANQPQHF. CDR3 sequence (DNA): TGTGCCAGCCACCGGGGAAGTGCAAATCAGCCCCAGCATTTT.